This entry is about one T cell receptor beta chain. No antigen is known for it. From germline, CDR1 is MNHEY and CDR2 SMNVEV (reference sequence). The V gene end was trimmed by 5 bases and the J gene end by 2 bases; junction bases not matched to a gene: 11. There are 17 residues in the CDR3. These data are taken from a study of cytomegalovirus exposure and HLA in healthy donors. Study findings and constraints: There were 160 or so TCR beta chains listed as cytomegalovirus-associated. The classifier, whose performance was assessed in both the original and validation cohorts, reportedly diagnosed cytomegalovirus status with high specificity and sensitivity. A few CMV-associated chains were confirmed in vitro to be specific for CMV antigens. The TCR clusters that emerged in the first cohort tended, a later analysis found, to co-occur in the approximately 110 validation repertoires.

Sequenced by immunoSEQ multiplex PCR; TCRdb stores in-frame clones only, minus some. The table includes around 180,000 clones, roughly 84% detected once. This receptor was obtained from a young man in good health and CMV-seropositive. Material for sequencing was PBMCs. This chain joins TRBV27 and TRBJ2-1; 8 bases line up with TRBD1. The CDR3 protein is CASSNFLQGAAYNEQFF. CDR3 in DNA: TGTGCCAGCAGTAACTTCCTCCAGGGGGCCGCCTACAATGAGCAGTTCTTC.